The T cell receptor (beta chain) under discussion was sequenced for a study of CD8 T cells in ankylosing spondylitis. Study-level results: There was a TCR beta motif, made of 7 or 8 highly homologous variants, that appeared characteristic of ankylosing spondylitis blood. Earlier literature documents some of the motif variants in reactive arthritis synovial fluid and blood. Disease-associated clonotypes exhibited CD8+ identity and were relatively infrequent in peripheral blood. Matched synovial fluid from ankylosing spondylitis patients was reported to be enriched for disease-linked clones.

This clonotype was detected a few times. What it binds is not known. Construction of TCR beta libraries was performed using quantitative 5'-RACE with molecular barcodes. TCRdb itself ran the 5' RACE reads through MiXCR, one entry per CDR3 protein. This table holds 100,000 to 150,000 distinct CDR3 sequences, more than 15% found once. Germline CDR1 and CDR2: SEHNR and FQNEAQ (reference sequence). The junction had 13 bases not matched to a gene; V was cut back by 8 bases and J by 2 bases. CDR3 size: 16 residues. The clonotype was recovered from a male donor with ankylosing spondylitis. This chain links TRBV7-9 with TRBJ2-3; 7 bases match TRBD2. Source material: blood, either unsorted or a sorted T cell fraction (not recorded which). CDR3 amino acids: CASGVGGRDFTDTQYF. As DNA, the CDR3 is TGTGCCAGCGGAGTCGGCGGGAGAGACTTCACAGATACGCAGTATTTT.